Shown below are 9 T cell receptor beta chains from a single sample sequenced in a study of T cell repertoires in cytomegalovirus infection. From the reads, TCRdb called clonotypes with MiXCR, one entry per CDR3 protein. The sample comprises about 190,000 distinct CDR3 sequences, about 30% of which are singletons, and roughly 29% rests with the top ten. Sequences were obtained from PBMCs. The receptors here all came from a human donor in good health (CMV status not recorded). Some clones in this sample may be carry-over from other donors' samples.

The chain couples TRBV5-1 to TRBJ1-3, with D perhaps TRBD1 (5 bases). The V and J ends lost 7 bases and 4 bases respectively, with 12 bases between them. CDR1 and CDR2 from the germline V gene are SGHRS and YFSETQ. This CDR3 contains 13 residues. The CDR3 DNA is TGCGCCAGCCGCGCAGGGTTCGGAAACACCATATATTTT. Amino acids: CASRAGFGNTIYF. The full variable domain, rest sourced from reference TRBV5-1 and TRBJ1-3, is KAGVTQTPRYLIKTRGQQVTLSCSPISGHRSVSWYQQTPGQGLQFLFEYFSETQRNKGNFPGRFSGRQFSNSRSEMNVSTLELGDSALYLCASRAGFGNTIYFGEGSWLTVV.

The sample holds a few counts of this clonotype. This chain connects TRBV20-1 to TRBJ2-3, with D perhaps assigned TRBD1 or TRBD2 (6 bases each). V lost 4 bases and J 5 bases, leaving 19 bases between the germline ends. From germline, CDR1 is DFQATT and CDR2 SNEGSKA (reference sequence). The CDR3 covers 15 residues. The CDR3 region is CSATPPRGGEDTQYF. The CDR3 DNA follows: TGCAGTGCTACCCCCCCCAGGGGAGGAGAAGATACGCAGTATTTT.

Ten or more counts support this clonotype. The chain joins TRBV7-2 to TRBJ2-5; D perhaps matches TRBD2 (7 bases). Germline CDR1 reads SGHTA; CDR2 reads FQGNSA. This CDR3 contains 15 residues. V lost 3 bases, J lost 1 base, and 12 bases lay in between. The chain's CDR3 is CASSFWAGAQETQYF. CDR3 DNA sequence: TGTGCCAGCAGCTTTTGGGCGGGGGCCCAAGAGACCCAGTACTTC.

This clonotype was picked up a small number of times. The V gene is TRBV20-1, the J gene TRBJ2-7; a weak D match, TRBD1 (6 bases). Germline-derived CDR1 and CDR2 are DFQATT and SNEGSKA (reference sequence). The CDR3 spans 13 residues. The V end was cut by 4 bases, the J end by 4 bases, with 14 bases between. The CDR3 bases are TGCAGTGCTACTTATCAGGGGAAGTACGAGCAGTACTTC. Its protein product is CSATYQGKYEQYF.

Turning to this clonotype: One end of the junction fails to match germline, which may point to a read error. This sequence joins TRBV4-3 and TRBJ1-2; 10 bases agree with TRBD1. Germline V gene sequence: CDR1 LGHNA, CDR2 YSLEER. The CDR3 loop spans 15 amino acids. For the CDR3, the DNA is TGCGCCAACAGCCCTGGGACAGGGGAATCCTATGGCTACACCTTC. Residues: CANSPGTGESYGYTF.

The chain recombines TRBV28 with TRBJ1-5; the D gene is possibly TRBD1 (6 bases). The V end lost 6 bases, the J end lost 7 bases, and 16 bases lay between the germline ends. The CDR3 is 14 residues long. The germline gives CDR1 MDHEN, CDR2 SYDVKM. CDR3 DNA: TGTGCCAGCAGCCCAGCGGCAGGGGAGCAGCCCCAGCATTTT. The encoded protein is CASSPAAGEQPQHF.

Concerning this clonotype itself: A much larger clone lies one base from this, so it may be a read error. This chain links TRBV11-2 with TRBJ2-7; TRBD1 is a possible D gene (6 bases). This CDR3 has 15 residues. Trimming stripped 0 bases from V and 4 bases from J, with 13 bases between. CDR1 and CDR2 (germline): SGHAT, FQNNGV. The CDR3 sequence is CASSLDTMTGYEQYF. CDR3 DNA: TGTGCCAGCAGCTTAGATACTATGACAGGATACGAGCAGTACTTC.

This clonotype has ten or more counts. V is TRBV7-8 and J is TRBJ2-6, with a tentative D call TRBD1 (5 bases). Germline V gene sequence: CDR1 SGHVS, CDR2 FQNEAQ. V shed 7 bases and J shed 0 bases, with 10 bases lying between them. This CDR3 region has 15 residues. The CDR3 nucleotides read TGTGCCAGCAACCGACAGTCCTCTGGGGCCAACGTCCTGACTTTC. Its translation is CASNRQSSGANVLTF. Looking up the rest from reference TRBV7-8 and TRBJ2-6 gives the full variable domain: GAGVSQSPRYKVAKRGQDVALRCDPISGHVSLFWYQQALGQGPEFLTYFQNEAQLDKSGLPSDRFFAERPEGSVSTLKIQRTQQEDSAVYLCASNRQSSGANVLTFGAGSRLTVL.

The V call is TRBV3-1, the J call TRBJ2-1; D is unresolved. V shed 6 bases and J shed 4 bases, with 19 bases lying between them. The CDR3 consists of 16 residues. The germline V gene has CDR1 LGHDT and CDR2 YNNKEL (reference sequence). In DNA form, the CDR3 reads TGTGCCAGCAGAACGGGTCTCCATGACGTTTACAATGAGCAGTTCTTC. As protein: CASRTGLHDVYNEQFF.